Presented here are 29 T cell receptor beta chains from one specimen sequenced in a study of TIL therapy for anti-PD-1-resistant metastatic lung cancer (dated by TCRdb to the early 2020s). Reading the label with the study, this specimen's time point is: pre-treatment sample, taken before nivolumab and TIL therapy. The baseline tumor samples, taken from the same resection that was used to grow TIL, were excised metastases, most often pleural nodules or supraclavicular lymph nodes. TCR beta CDR3 regions were amplified from genomic DNA with the immunoSEQ v3 hsTCRB kit using bias-controlled multiplex PCR. The table was pulled from immuneACCESS by TCRdb, which kept in-frame rearrangements only. Such tables lose some clones; where checked, under half of the loss comes from unresolved V genes, and the rest has no known cause. This sample has tens of thousands of clones in its table, and about three quarters of those were observed once. 5.6% of the sample is taken by the ten largest.

Source: tumor tissue, taken at baseline. These TCRs come from a person between 25 and 80 years old with non-small cell lung cancer.

The gene calls are TRBV7-2 and TRBJ2-1, with unresolved D. Per germline, CDR1 SGHTA and CDR2 FQGNSA. The germline V and J ends were trimmed by 0 bases and 12 bases, with 9 bases remaining between them. The CDR3 contains 12 residues. The CDR3 reads CASSLARAGQFF. In nucleotides, the CDR3 is TGTGCCAGCAGCTTAGCACGAGCCGGGCAGTTCTTC.

The chain combines TRBV7-9 with TRBJ1-2; D is uncertain. Germline CDR1 SEHNR, CDR2 FQNEAQ (reference sequence). V lost 4 bases and J 2 bases, leaving 23 bases between the germline ends. The CDR3 contains 18 residues. CDR3 protein: CASSSGASDWSENYGYTF. Written as DNA, the CDR3 is TGTGCCAGCAGCTCAGGCGCTTCCGATTGGAGCGAAAACTATGGCTACACCTTC.

In nucleotides, the CDR3 is TGTGCCAGCAGTTTATCAGGGGCGAACACCGGGGAGCTGTTTTTT. It codes for CASSLSGANTGELFF. The gene calls are TRBV28 and TRBJ2-2, with D possibly being TRBD1 (6 bases). CDR1 is MDHEN, CDR2 SYDVKM, per germline. Trimming pared 1 base from V and 0 bases from J, leaving 6 bases between. The CDR3 is 15 residues long. The variable domain in full, with the rest retrieved from reference TRBV28 and TRBJ2-2, is DVKVTQSSRYLVKRTGEKVFLECVQDMDHENMFWYRQDPGLGLRLIYFSYDVKMKEKGDIPEGYSVSREKKERFSLILESASTNQTSMYLCASSLSGANTGELFFGEGSRLTVL.

The gene calls are TRBV19 and TRBJ1-2; perhaps TRBD1 as D (5 bases). Trimming removed 5 bases at V and 7 bases at J, with 17 bases between. The CDR3 has 14 amino acids. The V gene's germline CDR1 is LNHDA and CDR2 SQIVND (reference sequence). The CDR3 here is CASSAGTAVFGYTF. The CDR3 bases are TGTGCCAGTAGTGCCGGGACTGCCGTTTTTGGCTACACCTTC.

With regard to this clone: The sample contains more than one DNA sequence encoding this CDR3. The chain couples TRBV5-1 to TRBJ1-1; D gene unclear. Trimming cost V 4 bases and J 3 bases, with 7 bases left between them. Germline CDR1 reads SGHRS; CDR2 reads YFSETQ. There are 12 residues in the CDR3. In DNA, the CDR3 is TGCGCCAGCAGCACGGGTTACACTGAAGCTTTCTTT. Translated: CASSTGYTEAFF.

The rearrangement joins TRBV28 to TRBJ2-7; D remains unclear. Trimming took 6 bases from V and 4 from J, leaving 16 bases between them. CDR1 is MDHEN and CDR2 is SYDVKM in the germline V gene. The CDR3 runs to 14 residues. CDR3 sequence reads: CASSSNLLGYEQYF. The CDR3, as DNA: TGTGCCAGCAGCTCTAACCTCCTAGGTTACGAGCAGTACTTC.

The V call is TRBV28, the J call TRBJ1-5; D is undetermined. Trimming removed 7 bases from V and 3 bases from J, with 16 bases in between. The CDR3 is 15 residues long. Per the germline V gene, CDR1 is MDHEN and CDR2 is SYDVKM. CDR3: CASTWGGRDNQPQHF. The CDR3 DNA reads as TGTGCCAGCACTTGGGGAGGAAGGGACAATCAGCCCCAGCATTTT. Full variable domain (rest looked up from reference TRBV28 and TRBJ1-5): DVKVTQSSRYLVKRTGEKVFLECVQDMDHENMFWYRQDPGLGLRLIYFSYDVKMKEKGDIPEGYSVSREKKERFSLILESASTNQTSMYLCASTWGGRDNQPQHFGDGTRLSIL.

This clone was seen more than once but under ten times. The gene calls are TRBV27 and TRBJ2-7, with 7 bases that match TRBD1. CDR1 and CDR2 from the germline V gene are MNHEY and SMNVEV (reference sequence). This CDR3 region has 16 residues. The trim removed 6 bases at V and 0 bases at J, leaving 11 bases unmatched. The CDR3 region is CASSPLSGGASYEQYF. CDR3 sequence (DNA): TGTGCCAGCAGCCCCCTGTCAGGGGGTGCCTCCTACGAGCAGTACTTC.

The count of this clone is one. This chain links TRBV15 with TRBJ2-1; D possibly corresponds to TRBD1 (5 bases). The V and J ends lost 1 base and 3 bases respectively, with 16 bases between them. CDR3 length: 17 amino acids. Looked up from germline, CDR1 is LNHNV and CDR2 is YYDKDF (reference sequence). CDR3 nucleotide sequence: TGTGCCACCAGCAGAGTTAGACAGTCCTATCTCTACAATGAGCAGTTCTTC. Translating gives CATSRVRQSYLYNEQFF.

V gene TRBV5-1 combines with J gene TRBJ2-2, with TRBD2 identical over 12 bases. Germline V lookup: CDR1 SGHRS, CDR2 YFSETQ. Trimming at V came to 4 bases and at J to 0 bases, leaving 10 bases not matched to a gene. CDR3 length: 19 amino acids. CDR3 sequence: CASSLTSGRILANTGELFF. For the CDR3, the DNA is TGCGCCAGCAGCCTTACTAGCGGGAGGATCCTCGCGAACACCGGGGAGCTGTTTTTT.

This clone has more than one count but fewer than ten. The J gene is TRBJ2-3, the V gene TRBV29-1, with TRBD2 identical over 15 bases. The germline CDR1 and CDR2 sequences are SQVTM and ANQGSEA. The CDR3 contains 17 residues. J gave up 0 bases and V 5 bases, and 6 bases lay outside the gene matches. The CDR3 DNA reads TGCAGCGTTTCCGGGACTAGCGGGAGGCGGAGCACAGATACGCAGTATTTT. This sequence encodes CSVSGTSGRRSTDTQYF.

The chain employs TRBV7-3 and TRBJ2-1; D is undetermined. The CDR3 consists of 13 residues. Germline CDR1 reads SGHTA; CDR2 reads FQGTGA. V was shortened by 4 bases and J by 5 bases, with 9 bases between the two germline ends. CDR3: CASSSRADNEQFF. In DNA, the CDR3 is TGTGCCAGCAGCTCTAGGGCCGACAATGAGCAGTTCTTC.

This clone was detected many times. This sequence joins TRBV19 and TRBJ2-3; tentatively, D is TRBD1 (6 bases). The CDR3 length is 15 residues. Germline V gene data show CDR1 as LNHDA and CDR2 as SQIVND (reference sequence). Trimming cost V 1 base and J 6 bases, with 14 bases left between them. This CDR3 is CASSIGGQRRDTQYF. CDR3 nucleotide sequence: TGTGCCAGTAGTATAGGGGGACAAAGACGGGATACGCAGTATTTT.

The chain combines TRBV9 with TRBJ2-7; TRBD2 aligns across 9 bases. Germline CDR1 and CDR2: SGDLS and YYNGEE. This CDR3 spans 13 amino acids. V dropped 5 bases and J dropped 5; count of bases not matched to a gene: 5. The CDR3 DNA is TGTGCCAGCAGTAAGCGGGGGGCCCACGAGCAGTACTTC. Amino acid sequence: CASSKRGAHEQYF.

V usage is TRBV13 and J usage is TRBJ2-2; D is undetermined. In germline, CDR1 is PRHDT, CDR2 FYEKMQ (reference sequence). V lost 4 bases to trimming and J lost 7 bases, with 16 bases between them. There are 15 residues in the CDR3. CDR3 coding DNA: TGTGCCAGCAGCTCCAAGTGGCTGAGGATCGGGGAGCTGTTTTTT. Its translation: CASSSKWLRIGELFF. Variable domain in full (rest from reference TRBV13 and TRBJ2-2): AAGVIQSPRHLIKEKRETATLKCYPIPRHDTVYWYQQGPGQDPQFLISFYEKMQSDKGSIPDRFSAQQFSDYHSELNMSSLELGDSALYFCASSSKWLRIGELFFGEGSRLTVL.

The chain has TRBV29-1 and TRBJ2-3; 7 positions match TRBD2. The germline CDR1 and CDR2 sequences are SQVTM and ANQGSEA. The CDR3 spans 13 residues. Losses at the gene ends were 6 bases for V and 6 bases for J; bases not matched to a gene: 9. CDR3 loop: CSVDRGVRDTQYF. The CDR3 DNA is TGCAGCGTCGATCGGGGGGTCCGCGATACGCAGTATTTT.

The chain links TRBV5-1 to TRBJ2-1, with TRBD1 identical over 9 bases. The ends lost 0 bases at V and 7 bases at J; junction bases unmatched: 8. The CDR3 extends over 16 amino acids. From germline, CDR1 is SGHRS and CDR2 YFSETQ. The CDR3 reads CASSLDGTGFGNEQFF. DNA of the CDR3: TGCGCCAGCAGCTTGGATGGGACAGGGTTCGGAAATGAGCAGTTCTTC. The full variable domain, its missing parts supplied by reference TRBV5-1 and TRBJ2-1, is KAGVTQTPRYLIKTRGQQVTLSCSPISGHRSVSWYQQTPGQGLQFLFEYFSETQRNKGNFPGRFSGRQFSNSRSEMNVSTLELGDSALYLCASSLDGTGFGNEQFFGPGTRLTVL.

The rearrangement joins TRBV7-6 to TRBJ2-3; 9 nucleotides agree with TRBD1. The CDR3 contains 15 residues. Losses at the gene ends were 5 bases for V and 3 bases for J; bases not matched to a gene: 6. CDR1 and CDR2 from the germline V gene are SGHVS and FNYEAQ. The CDR3: CASSEQGARTDTQYF. In DNA, the CDR3 is TGTGCCAGCAGCGAACAGGGGGCTCGGACAGATACGCAGTATTTT.

This chain joins TRBV9 and TRBJ2-7, with 10 bases that match TRBD1. The junction had 4 bases not matched to a gene; V was cut back by 4 bases and J by 0 bases. CDR1 and CDR2 from the germline V gene are SGDLS and YYNGEE. This CDR3 has 15 residues. CDR3 loop: CASSLGQGISYEQYF. DNA for the CDR3: TGTGCCAGCAGCTTGGGACAGGGGATCTCCTACGAGCAGTACTTC. Complete variable domain (other parts from reference TRBV9 and TRBJ2-7): DSGVTQTPKHLITATGQRVTLRCSPRSGDLSVYWYQQSLDQGLQFLIQYYNGEERAKGNILERFSAQQFPDLHSELNLSSLELGDSALYFCASSLGQGISYEQYFGPGTRLTVT.

This sequence joins TRBV10-1 and TRBJ2-7, with TRBD2 matching over 9 bases. The CDR3 totals 13 residues. Germline assignment: CDR1 WNHNN and CDR2 SYGVQD (reference sequence). The trim removed 5 bases at V and 2 bases at J, leaving 1 base unmatched. The CDR3, as DNA: TGCGCCAGCAGTCCTAGCGGGACCTACGAGCAGTACTTC. Residues: CASSPSGTYEQYF.

The chain links TRBV5-1 to TRBJ2-7; a weak D match, TRBD2 (6 bases). V was trimmed by 4 bases and J by 3 bases, leaving 20 bases between them. Germline-derived CDR1 and CDR2 are SGHRS and YFSETQ. The CDR3 sequence is 16 residues long. The CDR3 nucleotides are TGCGCCAGCAGCCCTGGTGGGGGGATGACGAACTACGAGCAGTACTTC. Amino acids: CASSPGGGMTNYEQYF.

The chain combines TRBV28 with TRBJ1-2, with a weak D call TRBD1 (5 bases). Germline-derived CDR1 and CDR2 are MDHEN and SYDVKM. Trimming shortened V by 5 bases and J by 4 bases, and 20 bases separated the two germline ends. The CDR3 runs to 16 residues. For the CDR3, the DNA is TGTGCCAGCAGTCCATCGCGGGGCAGCCTCTCCTATGGCTACACCTTC. Protein product: CASSPSRGSLSYGYTF.

This clone was found many times. This chain uses TRBV19 with TRBJ1-1; D may be TRBD1 (6 bases). Germline V gives CDR1 LNHDA, CDR2 SQIVND (reference sequence). V lost 5 bases and J lost 4, with 14 bases in between. CDR3 size: 14 residues. DNA for the CDR3: TGTGCCAGTAGTCAGGGGCGTCAGCGCACTGAAGCTTTCTTT. It yields the protein CASSQGRQRTEAFF.

The chain uses TRBV7-8 and TRBJ1-4; a weak D match, TRBD1 (5 bases). There are 14 residues in the CDR3. Germline V gives CDR1 SGHVS, CDR2 FQNEAQ. V lost 5 bases to trimming and J lost 7 bases, with 14 bases between them. CDR3 sequence (DNA): TGTGCCAGCAGCCTAACGGGGGGGGGTGAAAAACTGTTTTTT. The encoded protein is CASSLTGGGEKLFF.

This clone is a singleton in its sample. This chain joins TRBV27 and TRBJ1-6; unclear D gene. The CDR3 consists of 13 residues. Germline lookup yields CDR1 MNHEY and CDR2 SMNVEV (reference sequence). Trimming removed 7 bases from V and 0 bases from J, with 4 bases in between. CDR3 amino acids: CASTYSYNSPLHF. CDR3 bases: TGTGCCAGCACCTACTCCTATAATTCACCCCTCCACTTT.

This clone was seen once. The J gene is TRBJ1-1, the V gene TRBV28; D gene ambiguous. The V end lost 7 bases, the J end lost 0 bases, and 15 bases lay between the germline ends. The CDR3 totals 15 residues. Germline loops: CDR1 MDHEN, CDR2 SYDVKM. The CDR3 coding sequence is TGTGCCAGCACGGAGATAGTTAGGGTGAACACTGAAGCTTTCTTT. Translated, it gives CASTEIVRVNTEAFF. The whole variable domain, remainder taken from reference TRBV28 and TRBJ1-1, is DVKVTQSSRYLVKRTGEKVFLECVQDMDHENMFWYRQDPGLGLRLIYFSYDVKMKEKGDIPEGYSVSREKKERFSLILESASTNQTSMYLCASTEIVRVNTEAFFGQGTRLTVV.

The CDR3 DNA follows: TGTGGGACCACGGGAGGAAACCCAGATCAGCCCCAGCATTTT. This gives the protein CGTTGGNPDQPQHF. J is TRBJ1-5 and V is TRBV19; D is unclear. The germline gives CDR1 LNHDA, CDR2 SQIVND (reference sequence). The CDR3 runs to 14 residues.

The chain recombines TRBV19 with TRBJ1-5, with D possibly being TRBD1 (5 bases). V gave up 5 bases and J gave up 5 bases, with 25 bases separating them. This CDR3 region has 18 residues. The germline V gene encodes CDR1 LNHDA and CDR2 SQIVND (reference sequence). This CDR3 is CASSPPIIGRTSDQPQHF. The CDR3 DNA reads TGTGCCAGTAGTCCTCCAATAATAGGAAGGACATCAGATCAGCCCCAGCATTTT.

The CDR3 spells CASSLYGETQYF. The CDR3 DNA reads TGCGCCAGCAGCTTGTACGGAGAGACCCAGTACTTC. This rearrangement joins TRBV5-1 to TRBJ2-5; no firm D call. With 1 base removed from V and 4 bases from J, the gap between germline ends came to 5 bases. The CDR3 sequence is 12 residues long. The germline CDR1 and CDR2 sequences are SGHRS and YFSETQ.